This T cell receptor (beta chain) is drawn from a study of Tregs in tolerant kidney transplant recipients. Sequencing was performed with immunoSEQ multiplex PCR; in TCRdb, only in-frame clones are kept and a portion is missing. This sample has approximately 17,000 clones, with less than 80% found just once. On this clone itself: Its target is not known.

Trimming stripped 0 bases from V and 4 bases from J, with 9 bases between. This CDR3 has 14 amino acids. From germline, CDR1 is KGHSH and CDR2 LQKENI. Study-wide results and caveats: The most relevant donor-specific Treg TCRbeta repertoire apparently came from expansion with activated donor B cells.

The source material was Tregs from blood cultured with allogeneic cells. This TCR was sampled from a human donor in good health. The chain employs TRBV18 and TRBJ1-1; possible D gene TRBD1, 5 bases. The CDR3 coding sequence is TGTGCCAGCTCACCACCGGGAAGGGGCACTGAAGCTTTCTTT. It translates to CASSPPGRGTEAFF.